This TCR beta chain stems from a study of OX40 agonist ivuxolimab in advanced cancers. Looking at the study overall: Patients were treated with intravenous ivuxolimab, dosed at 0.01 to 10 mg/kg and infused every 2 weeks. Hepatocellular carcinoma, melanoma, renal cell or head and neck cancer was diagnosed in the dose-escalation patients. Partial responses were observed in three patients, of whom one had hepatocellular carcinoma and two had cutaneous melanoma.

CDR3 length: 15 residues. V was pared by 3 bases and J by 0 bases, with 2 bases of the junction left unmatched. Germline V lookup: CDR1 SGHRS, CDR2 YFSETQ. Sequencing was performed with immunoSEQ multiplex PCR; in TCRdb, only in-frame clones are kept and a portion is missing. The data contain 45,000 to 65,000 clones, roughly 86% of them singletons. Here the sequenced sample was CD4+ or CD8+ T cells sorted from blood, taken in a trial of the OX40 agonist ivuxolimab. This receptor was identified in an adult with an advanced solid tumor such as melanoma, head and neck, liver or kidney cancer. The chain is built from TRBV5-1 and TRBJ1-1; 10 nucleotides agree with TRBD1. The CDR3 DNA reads TGCGCCAGCAGCTGGGGGACAGGGGTGAACACTGAAGCTTTCTTT. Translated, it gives CASSWGTGVNTEAFF.